These 10 T cell receptor beta chains originate from one sample sequenced in a study of OX40 agonist ivuxolimab in advanced cancers. The repertoire was sequenced with immunoSEQ multiplex PCR; TCRdb's copy has only in-frame clones and lacks some. The data contain approximately 55,000 clones, approximately 83% of them seen just once; the ten biggest clones take up 12% to 15%. The source material was CD4+ or CD8+ T cells sorted from blood, sampled in a trial of the OX40 agonist ivuxolimab. The receptors were sampled from an adult with an advanced solid tumor such as melanoma, head and neck, liver or kidney cancer.

The chain combines TRBV4-1 with TRBJ1-4, with TRBD1 as a possible D gene (5 bases). Trimming removed 1 base from V and 5 bases from J, with 20 bases in between. The CDR3 runs to 18 residues. In germline, CDR1 is MGHRA, CDR2 YSYEKL. CDR3 protein: CASSQGPPDRGWNEKLFF. DNA of the CDR3: TGCGCCAGCAGCCAAGGCCCTCCGGATCGGGGGTGGAATGAAAAACTGTTTTTT.

This chain connects TRBV7-9 to TRBJ1-4; 8 bases fit TRBD1. Germline CDR1 and CDR2: SEHNR and FQNEAQ (reference sequence). The CDR3 loop spans 16 amino acids. The junction had 12 bases not matched to a gene; V was cut back by 5 bases and J by 7 bases. The CDR3 spells CASSRTQGQAAEKLFF. The CDR3 coding sequence is TGTGCCAGCAGCCGCACCCAGGGACAGGCGGCTGAAAAACTGTTTTTT.

This clone has more than one count but fewer than ten. The chain combines TRBV2 with TRBJ1-5; D gene ambiguous. V dropped 1 base and J dropped 6 bases, with 10 bases sitting between them. The CDR3 is 14 amino acids. Germline CDR1 is SNHLY and CDR2 is FYNNEI. The chain's CDR3 is CASSEGEGFQPQHF. In DNA form, the CDR3 reads TGTGCCAGCAGTGAAGGTGAGGGTTTTCAGCCCCAGCATTTT.

This chain connects TRBV6-1 to TRBJ1-4; D is unclear. The germline gives CDR1 MNHNS, CDR2 SASEGT. CDR3 length: 14 residues. V lost 7 bases to trimming and J lost 13 bases, with 22 bases between them. The CDR3 loop reads CASNVWQSAIGLFF. The CDR3, as DNA: TGTGCCAGCAATGTTTGGCAGTCTGCTATTGGACTGTTTTTT.

V is TRBV6-6 and J is TRBJ1-2; perhaps TRBD1 as D (6 bases). Germline V CDR1 and CDR2: MNHNY, SVGAGI (reference sequence). The CDR3 consists of 14 residues. V was shortened by 5 bases and J by 4 bases, with 14 bases between the two germline ends. This CDR3 is CASSTGQRRYGYTF. The CDR3 bases are TGTGCCAGCAGTACCGGACAGCGGCGCTATGGCTACACCTTC.

This chain uses TRBV30 with TRBJ2-7, with D maybe TRBD1 (6 bases). Trimming removed 2 bases at V and 3 bases at J, with 11 bases between. Germline-derived CDR1 and CDR2 are GTSNPN and SVGIG (reference sequence). The CDR3 length is 13 residues. CDR3 in amino acids: CAWSPDRNYEQYF. CDR3 DNA sequence: TGTGCCTGGAGTCCGGACAGAAACTACGAGCAGTACTTC.

The J gene is TRBJ1-4, the V gene TRBV7-9, with D uncertain. This CDR3 spans 14 amino acids. Germline CDR1 is SEHNR and CDR2 is FQNEAQ (reference sequence). Trimming removed 7 bases from V and 0 bases from J, with 9 bases in between. For the CDR3, the DNA is TGTGCCAGCACCCAGTCTGCAACTAATGAAAAACTGTTTTTT. Its translation is CASTQSATNEKLFF.

This clone has more than one count but fewer than ten. The chain uses TRBV29-1 and TRBJ1-1, with D possibly matching TRBD1 (5 bases). Deletions cut 1 base from V and 11 bases from J, with 8 bases between. Per the germline V gene, CDR1 is SQVTM and CDR2 is ANQGSEA. CDR3 length: 10 amino acids. CDR3 sequence reads: CSVEGGEAFF. In nucleotides, the CDR3 is TGCAGCGTTGAAGGGGGGGAGGCTTTCTTT.

This chain joins TRBV29-1 and TRBJ2-5; D possibly corresponds to TRBD1 (6 bases). The CDR3 runs 12 residues. The V and J ends lost 5 bases and 7 bases respectively, with 14 bases between them. Germline lookup yields CDR1 SQVTM and CDR2 ANQGSEA. Here the CDR3 reads CSVSPGAGTQYF. The CDR3, as DNA: TGCAGCGTTTCTCCAGGGGCGGGGACCCAGTACTTC.

This clone was recorded only once. This chain links TRBV14 with TRBJ2-1, with D perhaps matching TRBD1 (5 bases). This CDR3 spans 13 amino acids. V lost 1 base, J lost 10 bases, and 11 bases lay in between. Germline V gene sequence: CDR1 SGHDN, CDR2 FVKESK. In DNA form, the CDR3 reads TGTGCCAGCAGCCAAGGACAGATAAGGGAGCAGTTCTTC. It is translated as CASSQGQIREQFF.